This TCR beta chain came from a study of blood T cell repertoires in COVID-19. Only in-frame clones appear in the TCRdb table, and some are missing; sequencing was by immunoSEQ multiplex PCR. Seen here are a few hundred thousand clones, roughly 90% observed once, and the top ten hold approximately 1.2%. This CDR3 comprises 15 residues. Trimming pared 0 bases from V and 4 bases from J, leaving 12 bases between. Per the germline V gene, CDR1 is MNHEY and CDR2 is SVGAGI. The clonotype originates from a man aged 35-49 years with acute or convalescent COVID-19. The chain combines TRBV6-5 with TRBJ1-2; the D gene is possibly TRBD1 (6 bases). Sequencing was carried out using peripheral blood. As DNA, the CDR3 is TGTGCCAGCAGTTACTCGACAGGTCAGACCTATGGCTACACCTTC. This gives the protein CASSYSTGQTYGYTF.